The sequence of this T cell receptor beta chain was determined in a study of regulatory T cells in long-lasting Graves disease. For TCR beta, libraries came from iRepertoire HTBI primers and Arm-PCR of CDR3 regions. MiXCR, applied by TCRdb to the multiplex PCR reads, yields one record per CDR3 protein. The sample carries about 450,000 distinct CDR3 sequences, around 15% recorded once. Time point denoted: newly diagnosed GD, antithyroid drugs for less than 3 months. The TCR library used RNA extracted from PBMCs. Note on this clonotype: As yet, its antigen is unknown.

Study-level results: Persistent disease was characterized by preferential usage of TRBV28, TRBJ1-2 and TRBJ2-5.

The CDR3 has 17 amino acids. J was trimmed by 7 bases and V by 1 base; bases with no gene match: 15. CDR1 is SGHRS and CDR2 is YFSETQ in the germline V gene. These data also formed part of another study, on T cells in Graves' hyperthyroidism and ophthalmopathy.

Source: peripheral blood mononuclear cells (PBMCs), taken at new diagnosis, from a patient treated with antithyroid drugs. The clonotype was recovered from a woman aged 45-65 years with Graves disease. The chain recombines TRBV5-1 with TRBJ1-2; 8 bases line up with TRBD1. The CDR3 reads CASSLWSRGGTGCGYTF. The CDR3 bases are TGCGCCAGCAGCTTGTGGTCTCGCGGGGGGACAGGCTGTGGCTACACCTTC.